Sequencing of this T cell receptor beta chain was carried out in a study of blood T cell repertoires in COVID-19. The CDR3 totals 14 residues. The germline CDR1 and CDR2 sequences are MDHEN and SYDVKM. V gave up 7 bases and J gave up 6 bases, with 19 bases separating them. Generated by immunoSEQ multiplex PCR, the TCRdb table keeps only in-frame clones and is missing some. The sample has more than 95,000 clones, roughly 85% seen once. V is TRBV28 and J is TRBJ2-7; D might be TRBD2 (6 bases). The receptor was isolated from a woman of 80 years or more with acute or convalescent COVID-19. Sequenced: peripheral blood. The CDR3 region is CASIRDRGAGEQYF. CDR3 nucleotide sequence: TGTGCCAGCATCAGGGACCGCGGGGCGGGCGAGCAGTACTTC.